This T cell receptor (beta chain) was identified in a study of blood T cell repertoires in COVID-19. CDR1 and CDR2 from the germline V gene are SGHRS and YFSETQ. V was cut by 4 bases and J by 1 base, with 10 bases left in between. The CDR3 contains 14 residues. The method was immunoSEQ multiplex PCR; TCRdb's version includes in-frame clones alone and lacks a portion of them. The sample consists of roughly 300,000 clones, approximately 92% of them appearing once. This chain joins TRBV5-1 and TRBJ2-3; maybe TRBD2 (6 bases). The sequence came from a woman aged 25 to 45 with COVID-19, enrolled during active disease. Source material: peripheral blood. The DNA for the CDR3 is TGCGCCAGCAGCGGAGAGCGGGGCACAGATACGCAGTATTTT. Encoded protein: CASSGERGTDTQYF.